A selection of T cell receptor beta chains follows, all from one sample in a study of beta chain features in type 1 diabetes. Clones were read by immunoSEQ multiplex PCR, and TCRdb kept only the in-frame ones, dropping some. The repertoire consists of hundreds of thousands of clones, with 15% to 18% occurring once and the leading ten covering about 0.087%. The sequencing sample was made of naive CD4+ T cells from blood. The receptors shown here come from a young man in good health. Each CDR3 is given with its conserved first and last residue. The D gene is left open where the match is weak. Size values are once, few and many counts, or a class for expanded clones, and some rows have none.

V: TRBV9; size: once; D: -; length: 14; J: TRBJ1-2; DNA: TGTGCCAGCAGTGGGGACGGAAACGACTATGGCTACACCTTC; CDR3: CASSGDGNDYGYTF
V: TRBV7-8; size: -; D: -; length: 13; J: TRBJ2-5; DNA: TGTGCCACCAAAATCAGGGTCGGTAAGACCCAGTACTTC; CDR3: CATKIRVGKTQYF
V: TRBV6-4; size: -; D: -; length: 16; J: TRBJ2-7; DNA: TGTGCCAGCAGTGACTCGACCGGCCTGCCGCCCTACGAGCAGTACTTC; CDR3: CASSDSTGLPPYEQYF
V: TRBV28; size: -; D: -; length: 12; J: TRBJ2-7; DNA: TGTGCCAGCAGTTTCGGGAGCTACGAGCAGTACTTC; CDR3: CASSFGSYEQYF
V: TRBV11-2; size: few; D: TRBD1; length: 15; J: TRBJ1-1; DNA: TGTGCCAGCAGTCTCGGGACAGGGGTGAACACTGAAGCTTTCTTT; CDR3: CASSLGTGVNTEAFF
V: TRBV28; size: few; D: -; length: 13; J: TRBJ2-1; DNA: TGTGCCAGCAGTTTAGTCACCCCCAGTGAGCAGTTCTTC; CDR3: CASSLVTPSEQFF
V: TRBV28; size: -; D: -; length: 12; J: TRBJ1-2; DNA: TGTGCCAGCCGCCGGAGGGGCTATGGCTACACCTTC; CDR3: CASRRRGYGYTF
V: TRBV28; size: few; D: TRBD1; length: 12; J: TRBJ2-1; DNA: TGTGCCAGCAGTTCGGACAGGGTTGAGCAGTTCTTC; CDR3: CASSSDRVEQFF
V: TRBV4-1; size: few; D: -; length: 17; J: TRBJ1-1; DNA: TGCGCCAGCAGCCAAGAAGGTCTTGGCAGGAAGAACACTGAAGCTTTCTTT; CDR3: CASSQEGLGRKNTEAFF
V: TRBV30; size: few; D: -; length: 12; J: TRBJ2-2; DNA: TGTGCCTGGGGGCTAAGCACCGGGGAGCTGTTTTTT; CDR3: CAWGLSTGELFF
V: TRBV10-3; size: -; D: TRBD2; length: 14; J: TRBJ2-3; DNA: TGTGCCATCGGGGGGACTAGCGGAGAGGGGACGCAGTATTTT; CDR3: CAIGGTSGEGTQYF
V: TRBV9; size: -; D: -; length: 16; J: TRBJ1-3; DNA: TGTGCCAGCAGCCCCGACCCTTTGGGAACCCGAAACACCATATATTTT; CDR3: CASSPDPLGTRNTIYF
V: TRBV7-9; size: few; D: TRBD1; length: 14; J: TRBJ1-1; DNA: TGTGCCAGCAGCCCCGCCGCCGGGACAGATGAAGCTTTCTTT; CDR3: CASSPAAGTDEAFF
V: TRBV14; size: few; D: -; length: 15; J: TRBJ2-4; DNA: TGTGCCAGCAGCCAAGGAGGGTTAGCCAAAAACATTCAGTACTTC; CDR3: CASSQGGLAKNIQYF
V: TRBV7-2; size: -; D: -; length: 12; J: TRBJ2-2; DNA: TGTGCCAGCAGAGGGTACACCGGGGAGCTGTTTTTT; CDR3: CASRGYTGELFF
V: TRBV2; size: few; D: TRBD1; length: 15; J: TRBJ2-7; DNA: TGTGCCAGCAGCGCGACGGGACAGGGTTACTACGAGCAGTACTTC; CDR3: CASSATGQGYYEQYF
V: TRBV13; size: -; D: -; length: 17; J: TRBJ2-2; DNA: TGTGCCAGCAGCTCCCGTCGGGCTTCCCGTAACACCGGGGAGCTGTTTTTT; CDR3: CASSSRRASRNTGELFF
V: TRBV4-3; size: few; D: -; length: 16; J: TRBJ2-3; DNA: TGCGCCAGCAGCCAAGAAGGACATGGGGGCACAGATACGCAGTATTTT; CDR3: CASSQEGHGGTDTQYF
V: TRBV27; size: few; D: -; length: 16; J: TRBJ2-6; DNA: TGTGCCAGCAGACTTGCCCATTCGGCTGGGGCCAACGTCCTGACTTTC; CDR3: CASRLAHSAGANVLTF
V: TRBV2; size: -; D: -; length: 15; J: TRBJ2-7; DNA: TGTGCCAGCAGGTCAACAGGTTATCCCTCCTACGAGCAGTACTTC; CDR3: CASRSTGYPSYEQYF
V: TRBV10-3; size: -; D: -; length: 15; J: TRBJ2-2; DNA: TGTGCCATCATAAAGGGTTCTCCGAACACCGGGGAGCTGTTTTTT; CDR3: CAIIKGSPNTGELFF
V: TRBV7-2; size: -; D: -; length: 13; J: TRBJ2-5; DNA: TGTGCCAGCAGCTTCAGACCGATGGGGACCCAGTACTTC; CDR3: CASSFRPMGTQYF
V: TRBV6-1; size: once; D: -; length: 15; J: TRBJ2-5; DNA: TGTGCCAGCAGTGAACATTTGGGCGTTGGGGAGACCCAGTACTTC; CDR3: CASSEHLGVGETQYF
V: TRBV19; size: -; D: TRBD1; length: 15; J: TRBJ1-5; DNA: TGTGCCAGTAGGGCGAACAGGGGGCTGAGTCAGCCCCAGCATTTT; CDR3: CASRANRGLSQPQHF
V: TRBV29-1; size: few; D: -; length: 10; J: TRBJ1-1; DNA: TGCAGCGTGACCGGGGCTGAAGCTTTCTTT; CDR3: CSVTGAEAFF
V: TRBV14; size: -; D: TRBD2; length: 17; J: TRBJ2-1; DNA: TGTGCCAGCAGCTCATATAGCCTAGCGGGGGCCTACAATGAGCAGTTCTTC; CDR3: CASSSYSLAGAYNEQFF
V: TRBV27; size: -; D: TRBD2; length: 17; J: TRBJ2-1; DNA: TGTGCCAGCAGTCCCCTCAAACTAGCGGTTACCTACAATGAGCAGTTCTTC; CDR3: CASSPLKLAVTYNEQFF
V: TRBV19; size: -; D: -; length: 19; J: TRBJ2-6; DNA: TGTGCCAGTAGTATCTTTTCCCCGTTGGGCAAGGCTGGGGCCAACGTCCTGACTTTC; CDR3: CASSIFSPLGKAGANVLTF
V: TRBV27; size: few; D: TRBD1; length: 16; J: TRBJ1-5; DNA: TGTGCCAGCAGCCCCGGGACAGGGGTTAGCAATCAGCCCCAGCATTTT; CDR3: CASSPGTGVSNQPQHF
V: TRBV19; size: few; D: TRBD1; length: 17; J: TRBJ1-2; DNA: TGTGCCAGTAGTCAGTCGGGACAGGGAAGGATGCATTATGGCTACACCTTC; CDR3: CASSQSGQGRMHYGYTF
V: TRBV2; size: -; D: TRBD2; length: 12; J: TRBJ2-1; DNA: TGTGCCAGCAGAACCCAGCGGGGTGAGCAGTTCTTC; CDR3: CASRTQRGEQFF
V: TRBV28; size: few; D: -; length: 13; J: TRBJ1-1; DNA: TGTGCCAGCAGTTTACTAGTGGGGACTGAAGCTTTCTTT; CDR3: CASSLLVGTEAFF
V: TRBV5-1; size: few; D: TRBD1; length: 20; J: TRBJ1-5; DNA: TGCGCCAGCAGCGGAATGGGTGGGGACAGGATGTTTTACAGCAATCAGCCCCAGCATTTT; CDR3: CASSGMGGDRMFYSNQPQHF
V: TRBV7-3; size: few; D: -; length: 14; J: TRBJ2-7; DNA: TGTGCCAGCAGGCCCTCGAGGAGCTCCTACGAGCAGTACTTC; CDR3: CASRPSRSSYEQYF
V: TRBV7-2; size: -; D: TRBD1; length: 14; J: TRBJ2-4; DNA: TGTGCCAGCAGCTCTACGGGACAGGGAAACATTCAGTACTTC; CDR3: CASSSTGQGNIQYF
V: TRBV30; size: few; D: -; length: 15; J: TRBJ1-2; DNA: TGTGCCTGGAGTGTACGAATGTCAGGGCTAGGTGGCTACACCTTC; CDR3: CAWSVRMSGLGGYTF
V: TRBV4-2; size: -; D: -; length: 16; J: TRBJ1-2; DNA: TGTGCCAGCAGCCAAGACCGTCCGGCGGATAACTATGGCTACACCTTC; CDR3: CASSQDRPADNYGYTF